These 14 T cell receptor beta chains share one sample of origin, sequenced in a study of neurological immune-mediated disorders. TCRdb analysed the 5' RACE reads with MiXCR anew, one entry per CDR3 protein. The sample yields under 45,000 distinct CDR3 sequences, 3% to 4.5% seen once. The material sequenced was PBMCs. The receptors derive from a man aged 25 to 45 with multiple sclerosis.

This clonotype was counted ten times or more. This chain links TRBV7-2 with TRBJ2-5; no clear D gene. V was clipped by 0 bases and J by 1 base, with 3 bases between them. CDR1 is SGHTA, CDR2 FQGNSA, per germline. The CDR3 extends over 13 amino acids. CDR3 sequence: CASSLAAQETQYF. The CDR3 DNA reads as TGTGCCAGCAGCTTAGCGGCCCAAGAGACCCAGTACTTC. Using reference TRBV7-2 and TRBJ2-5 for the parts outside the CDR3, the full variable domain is GAGVSQSPSNKVTEKGKDVELRCDPISGHTALYWYRQSLGQGLEFLIYFQGNSAPDKSGLPSDRFSAERTGGSVSTLTIQRTQQEDSAVYLCASSLAAQETQYFGPGTRLLVL.

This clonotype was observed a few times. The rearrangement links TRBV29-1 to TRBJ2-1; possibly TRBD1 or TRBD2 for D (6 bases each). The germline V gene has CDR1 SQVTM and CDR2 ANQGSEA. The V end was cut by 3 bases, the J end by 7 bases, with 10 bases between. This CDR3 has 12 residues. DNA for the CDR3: TGCAGCGTTGAGGGGGGCGTTAATGAGCAGTTCTTC. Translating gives CSVEGGVNEQFF.

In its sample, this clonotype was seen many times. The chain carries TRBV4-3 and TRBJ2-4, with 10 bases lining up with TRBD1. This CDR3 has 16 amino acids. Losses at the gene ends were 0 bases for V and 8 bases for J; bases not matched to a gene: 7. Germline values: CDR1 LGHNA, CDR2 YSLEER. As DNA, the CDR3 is TGCGCCAGCAGCCAAGATCCCGGACAGGGGGTAGACATTCAGTACTTC. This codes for CASSQDPGQGVDIQYF.

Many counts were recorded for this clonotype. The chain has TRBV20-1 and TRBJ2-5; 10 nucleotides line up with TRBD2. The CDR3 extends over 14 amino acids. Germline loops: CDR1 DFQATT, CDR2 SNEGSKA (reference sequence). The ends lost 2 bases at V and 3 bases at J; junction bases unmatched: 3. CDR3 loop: CSARSLAGEETQYF. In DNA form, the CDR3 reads TGCAGTGCTAGATCGCTAGCGGGGGAAGAGACCCAGTACTTC.

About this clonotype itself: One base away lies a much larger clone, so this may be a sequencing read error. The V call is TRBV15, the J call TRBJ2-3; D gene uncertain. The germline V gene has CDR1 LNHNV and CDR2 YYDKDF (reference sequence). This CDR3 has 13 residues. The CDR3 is CATGYGYTYTQYF. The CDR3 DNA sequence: TGTGCCACCGGGTACGGATACACATATACGCAGTATTTT.

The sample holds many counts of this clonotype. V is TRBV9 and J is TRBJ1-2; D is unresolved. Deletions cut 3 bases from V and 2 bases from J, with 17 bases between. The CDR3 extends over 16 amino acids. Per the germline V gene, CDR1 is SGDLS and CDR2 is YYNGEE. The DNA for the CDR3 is TGTGCCAGCAGCGCCCAGGTGCAGCACACCAACTATGGCTACACCTTC. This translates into CASSAQVQHTNYGYTF.

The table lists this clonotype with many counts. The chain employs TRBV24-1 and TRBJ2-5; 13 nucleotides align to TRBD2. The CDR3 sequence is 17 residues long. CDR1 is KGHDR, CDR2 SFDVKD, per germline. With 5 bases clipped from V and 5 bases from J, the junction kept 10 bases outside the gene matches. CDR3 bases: TGTGCCACCAGTGTGCAGGGACTAGCGGGGACAGGGGAGACCCAGTACTTC. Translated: CATSVQGLAGTGETQYF.

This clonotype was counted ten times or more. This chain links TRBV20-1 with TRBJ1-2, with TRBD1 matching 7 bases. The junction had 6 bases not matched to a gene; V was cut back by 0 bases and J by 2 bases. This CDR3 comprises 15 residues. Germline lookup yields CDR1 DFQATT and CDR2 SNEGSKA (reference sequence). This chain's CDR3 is CSARDLTGANYGYTF. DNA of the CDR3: TGCAGTGCTAGAGATCTAACAGGGGCAAACTATGGCTACACCTTC.

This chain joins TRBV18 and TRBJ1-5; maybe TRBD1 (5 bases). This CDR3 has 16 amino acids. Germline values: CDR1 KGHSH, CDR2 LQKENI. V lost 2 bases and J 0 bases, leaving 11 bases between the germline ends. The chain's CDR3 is CASSPTRGFSNQPQHF. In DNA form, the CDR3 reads TGTGCCAGCTCACCAACGAGGGGCTTTAGCAATCAGCCCCAGCATTTT.

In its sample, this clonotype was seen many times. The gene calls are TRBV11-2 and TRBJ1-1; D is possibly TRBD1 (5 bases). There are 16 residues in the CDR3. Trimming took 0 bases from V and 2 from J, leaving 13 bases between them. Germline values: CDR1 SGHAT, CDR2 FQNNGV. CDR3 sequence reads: CASSLEFGARNTEAFF. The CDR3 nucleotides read TGTGCCAGCAGCTTAGAGTTCGGGGCGAGAAACACTGAAGCTTTCTTT.

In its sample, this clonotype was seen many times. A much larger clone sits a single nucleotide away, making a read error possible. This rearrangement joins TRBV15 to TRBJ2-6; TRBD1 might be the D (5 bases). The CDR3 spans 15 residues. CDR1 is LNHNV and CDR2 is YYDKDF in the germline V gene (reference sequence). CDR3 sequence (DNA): TGTGCCACCAGCAGAGACAGCTCTGGGGCCAAAGTCCTGACTTTC. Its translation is CATSRDSSGAKVLTF.

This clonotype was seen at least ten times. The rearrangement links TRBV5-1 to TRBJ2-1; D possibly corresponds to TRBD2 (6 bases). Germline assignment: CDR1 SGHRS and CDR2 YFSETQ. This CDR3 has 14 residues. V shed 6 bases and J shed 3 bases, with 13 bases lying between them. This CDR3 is CASKEGGSYNEQFF. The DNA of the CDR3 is TGCGCCAGCAAAGAAGGAGGGAGCTACAATGAGCAGTTCTTC.

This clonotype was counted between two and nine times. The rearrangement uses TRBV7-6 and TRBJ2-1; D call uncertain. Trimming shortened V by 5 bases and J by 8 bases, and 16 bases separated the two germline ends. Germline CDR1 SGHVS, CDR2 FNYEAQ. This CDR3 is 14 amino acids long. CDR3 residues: CASSHALEPHEQFF. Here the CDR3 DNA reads TGTGCCAGCAGCCATGCATTGGAACCGCATGAGCAGTTCTTC.

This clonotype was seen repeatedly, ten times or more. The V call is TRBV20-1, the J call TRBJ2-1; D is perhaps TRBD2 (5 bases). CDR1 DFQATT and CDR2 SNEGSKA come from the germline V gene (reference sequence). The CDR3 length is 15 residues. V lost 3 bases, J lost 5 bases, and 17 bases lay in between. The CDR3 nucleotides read TGCAGTGCTAGTGGTTGGGAGCCCGTGCACAATGAGCAGTTCTTC. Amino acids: CSASGWEPVHNEQFF.